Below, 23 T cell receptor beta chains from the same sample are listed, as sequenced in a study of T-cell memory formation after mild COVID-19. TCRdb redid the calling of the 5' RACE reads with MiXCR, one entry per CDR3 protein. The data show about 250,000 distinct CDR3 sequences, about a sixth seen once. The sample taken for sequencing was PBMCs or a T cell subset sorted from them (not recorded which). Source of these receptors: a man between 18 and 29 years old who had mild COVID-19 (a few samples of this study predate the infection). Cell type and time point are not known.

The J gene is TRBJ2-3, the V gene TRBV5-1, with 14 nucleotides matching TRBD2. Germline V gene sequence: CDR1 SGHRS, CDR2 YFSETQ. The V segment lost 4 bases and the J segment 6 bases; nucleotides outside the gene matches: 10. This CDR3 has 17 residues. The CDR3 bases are TGCGCCAGCAGCCCGGGACTAGCGGGGGCCTTCGGGGATACGCAGTATTTT. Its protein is CASSPGLAGAFGDTQYF.

The CDR3 is CSAPRAYGYTF. The CDR3 DNA reads as TGCAGTGCCCCCAGGGCGTATGGCTACACCTTC. The chain links TRBV20-1 to TRBJ1-2; weak D call: TRBD1 (5 bases). V was pared by 6 bases and J by 5 bases, with 10 bases between. CDR1 is DFQATT, CDR2 SNEGSKA, per germline (reference sequence). CDR3 length equals 11 residues.

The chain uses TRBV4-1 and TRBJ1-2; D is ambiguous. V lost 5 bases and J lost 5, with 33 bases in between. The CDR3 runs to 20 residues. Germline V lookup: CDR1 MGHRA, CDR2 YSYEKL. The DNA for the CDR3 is TGCGCCAGCAGCACAACACGAACCGCGCCGGGCATCTTGACGGCATATGGCTACACCTTC. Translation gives CASSTTRTAPGILTAYGYTF.

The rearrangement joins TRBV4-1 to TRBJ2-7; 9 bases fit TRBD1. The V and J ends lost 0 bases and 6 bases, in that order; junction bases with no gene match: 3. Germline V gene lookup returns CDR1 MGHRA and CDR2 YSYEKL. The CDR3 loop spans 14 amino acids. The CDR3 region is CASSQDNRGLEQYF. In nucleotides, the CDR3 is TGCGCCAGCAGCCAAGATAACAGGGGGCTCGAGCAGTACTTC.

The CDR3: CSVADRLSYGYTF. For the CDR3, the DNA is TGCAGCGTTGCGGACAGGTTGAGCTATGGCTACACCTTC. The rearrangement links TRBV29-1 to TRBJ1-2, with TRBD1 matching 7 bases. This CDR3 has 13 residues. Germline-derived CDR1 and CDR2 are SQVTM and ANQGSEA. With 4 bases clipped from V and 4 bases from J, the junction kept 6 bases outside the gene matches. The full variable domain, completed using reference TRBV29-1 and TRBJ1-2, is SAVISQKPSRDICQRGTSLTIQCQVDSQVTMMFWYRQQPGQSLTLIATANQGSEATYESGFVIDKFPISRPNLTFSTLTVSNMSPEDSSIYLCSVADRLSYGYTFGSGTRLTVV.

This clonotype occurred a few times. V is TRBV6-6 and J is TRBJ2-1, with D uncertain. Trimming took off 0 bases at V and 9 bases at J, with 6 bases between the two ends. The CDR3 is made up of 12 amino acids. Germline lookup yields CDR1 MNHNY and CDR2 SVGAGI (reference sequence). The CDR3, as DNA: TGTGCCAGCAGTTACTCGACGGGTGAGCAGTTCTTC. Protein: CASSYSTGEQFF.

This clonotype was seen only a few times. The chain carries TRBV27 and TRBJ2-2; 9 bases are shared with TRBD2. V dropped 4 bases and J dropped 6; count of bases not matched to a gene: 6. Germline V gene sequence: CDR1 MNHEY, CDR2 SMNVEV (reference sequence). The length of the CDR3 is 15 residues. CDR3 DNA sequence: TGTGCCAGCAGTTGGGGCGGGGGGGCCGCCGGGGAGCTGTTTTTT. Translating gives CASSWGGGAAGELFF.

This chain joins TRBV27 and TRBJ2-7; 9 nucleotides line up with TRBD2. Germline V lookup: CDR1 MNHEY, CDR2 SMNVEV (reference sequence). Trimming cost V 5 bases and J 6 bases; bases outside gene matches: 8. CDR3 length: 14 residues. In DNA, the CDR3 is TGTGCCAGCAGTAACCCGGGACTAGCCTTCGAGCAGTACTTC. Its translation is CASSNPGLAFEQYF.

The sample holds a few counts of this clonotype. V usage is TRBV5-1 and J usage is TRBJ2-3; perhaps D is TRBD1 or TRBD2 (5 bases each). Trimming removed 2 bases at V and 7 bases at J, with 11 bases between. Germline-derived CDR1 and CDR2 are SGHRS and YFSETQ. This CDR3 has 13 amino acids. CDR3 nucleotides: TGCGCCAGCAGCTTTGAGGGGTCCTATACGCAGTATTTT. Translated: CASSFEGSYTQYF.

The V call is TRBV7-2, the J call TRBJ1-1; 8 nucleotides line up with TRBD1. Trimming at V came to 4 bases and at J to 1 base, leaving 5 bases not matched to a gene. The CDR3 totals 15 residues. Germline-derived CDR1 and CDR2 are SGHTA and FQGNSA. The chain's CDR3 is CASSSLGTGNTEAFF. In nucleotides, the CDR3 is TGTGCCAGCAGCTCTCTTGGGACAGGGAACACTGAAGCTTTCTTT.

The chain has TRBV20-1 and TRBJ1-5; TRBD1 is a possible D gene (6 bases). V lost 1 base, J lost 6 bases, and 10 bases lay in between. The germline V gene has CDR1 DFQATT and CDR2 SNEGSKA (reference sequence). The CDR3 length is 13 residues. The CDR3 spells CSARAGGGQPQHF. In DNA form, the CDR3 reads TGCAGTGCTAGAGCTGGAGGGGGTCAGCCCCAGCATTTT.

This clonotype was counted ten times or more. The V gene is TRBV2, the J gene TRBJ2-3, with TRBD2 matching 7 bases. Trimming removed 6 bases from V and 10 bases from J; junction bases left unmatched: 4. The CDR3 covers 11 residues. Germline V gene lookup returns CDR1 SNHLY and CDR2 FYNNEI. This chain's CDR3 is CASRVRGAQYF. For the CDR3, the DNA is TGTGCCAGCAGAGTACGGGGGGCGCAGTATTTT.

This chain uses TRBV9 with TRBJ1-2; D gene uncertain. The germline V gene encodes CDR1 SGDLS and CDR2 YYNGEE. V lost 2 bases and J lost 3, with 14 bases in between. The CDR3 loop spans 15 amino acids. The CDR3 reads CASSVGTDRHYGYTF. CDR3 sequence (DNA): TGTGCCAGCAGCGTCGGAACGGACCGACACTATGGCTACACCTTC.

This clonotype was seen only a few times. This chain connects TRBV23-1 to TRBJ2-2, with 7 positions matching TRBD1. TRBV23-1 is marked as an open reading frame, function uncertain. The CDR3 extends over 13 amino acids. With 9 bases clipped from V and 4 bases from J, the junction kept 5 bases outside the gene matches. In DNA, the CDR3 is TGCGCCAGTACTCAGGGGGTCACCGGGGAGCTGTTTTTT. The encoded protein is CASTQGVTGELFF.

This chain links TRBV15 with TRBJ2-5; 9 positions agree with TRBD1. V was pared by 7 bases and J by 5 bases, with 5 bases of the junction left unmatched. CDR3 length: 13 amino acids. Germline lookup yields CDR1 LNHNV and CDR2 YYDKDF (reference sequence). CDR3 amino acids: CATTRTGEETQYF. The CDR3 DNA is TGTGCCACCACCCGGACAGGGGAGGAGACCCAGTACTTC.

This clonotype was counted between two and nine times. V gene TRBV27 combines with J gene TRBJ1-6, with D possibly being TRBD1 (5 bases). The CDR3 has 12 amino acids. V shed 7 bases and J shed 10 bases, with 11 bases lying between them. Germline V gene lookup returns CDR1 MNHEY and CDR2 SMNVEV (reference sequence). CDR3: CASKGVGSPLHF. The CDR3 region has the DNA TGTGCCAGCAAAGGGGTAGGGTCACCCCTCCACTTT.

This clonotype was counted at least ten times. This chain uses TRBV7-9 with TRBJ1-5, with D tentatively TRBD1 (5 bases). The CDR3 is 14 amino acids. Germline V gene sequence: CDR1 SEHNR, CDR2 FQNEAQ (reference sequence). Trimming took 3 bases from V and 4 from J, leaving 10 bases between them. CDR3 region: CASSLEDTNQPQHF. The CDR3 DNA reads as TGTGCCAGCAGCTTGGAGGACACAAATCAGCCCCAGCATTTT.

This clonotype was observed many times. CDR3 in amino acids: CASSAAGRTDTQYF. The CDR3 DNA reads TGCGCCAGCAGCGCAGCGGGGCGCACAGATACGCAGTATTTT. The genes are TRBV5-1 and TRBJ2-3; 7 nucleotides align to TRBD2. Unmatched junction bases numbered 3, after V lost 4 bases and J lost 1 base. The CDR3 totals 14 residues. Germline CDR1 reads SGHRS; CDR2 reads YFSETQ.

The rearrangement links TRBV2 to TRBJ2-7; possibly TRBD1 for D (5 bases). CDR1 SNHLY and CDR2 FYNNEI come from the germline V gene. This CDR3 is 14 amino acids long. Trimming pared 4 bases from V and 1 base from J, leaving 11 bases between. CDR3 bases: TGTGCCAGCAGTGGACAGCGAGCGTCCTACGAGCAGTACGTC. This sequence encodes CASSGQRASYEQYV.

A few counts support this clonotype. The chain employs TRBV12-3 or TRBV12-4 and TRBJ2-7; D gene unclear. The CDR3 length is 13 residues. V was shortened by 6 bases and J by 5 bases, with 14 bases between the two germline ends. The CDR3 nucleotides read TGTGCCAGCAGATCCGAGGTAGGAAACGAGCAGTACTTC. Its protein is CASRSEVGNEQYF.

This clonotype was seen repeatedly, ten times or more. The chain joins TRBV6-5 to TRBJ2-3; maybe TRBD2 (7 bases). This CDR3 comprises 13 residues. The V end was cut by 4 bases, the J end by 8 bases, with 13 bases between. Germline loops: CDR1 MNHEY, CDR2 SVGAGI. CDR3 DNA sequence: TGTGCCAGCAGTTTTGCGGGGGCTGGTACGCAGTATTTT. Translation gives CASSFAGAGTQYF.

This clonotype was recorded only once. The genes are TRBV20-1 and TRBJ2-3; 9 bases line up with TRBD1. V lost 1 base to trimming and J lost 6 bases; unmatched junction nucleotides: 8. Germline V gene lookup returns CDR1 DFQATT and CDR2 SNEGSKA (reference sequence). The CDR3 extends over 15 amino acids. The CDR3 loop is CSARVLTGGSDTQYF. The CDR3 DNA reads TGCAGTGCTAGAGTTCTGACAGGGGGGTCCGATACGCAGTATTTT.

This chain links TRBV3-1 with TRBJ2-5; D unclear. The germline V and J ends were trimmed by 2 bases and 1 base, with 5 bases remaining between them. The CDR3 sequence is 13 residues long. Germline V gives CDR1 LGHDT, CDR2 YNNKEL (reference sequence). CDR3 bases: TGTGCCAGCAGCCAACGGATCCAAGAGACCCAGTACTTC. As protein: CASSQRIQETQYF.